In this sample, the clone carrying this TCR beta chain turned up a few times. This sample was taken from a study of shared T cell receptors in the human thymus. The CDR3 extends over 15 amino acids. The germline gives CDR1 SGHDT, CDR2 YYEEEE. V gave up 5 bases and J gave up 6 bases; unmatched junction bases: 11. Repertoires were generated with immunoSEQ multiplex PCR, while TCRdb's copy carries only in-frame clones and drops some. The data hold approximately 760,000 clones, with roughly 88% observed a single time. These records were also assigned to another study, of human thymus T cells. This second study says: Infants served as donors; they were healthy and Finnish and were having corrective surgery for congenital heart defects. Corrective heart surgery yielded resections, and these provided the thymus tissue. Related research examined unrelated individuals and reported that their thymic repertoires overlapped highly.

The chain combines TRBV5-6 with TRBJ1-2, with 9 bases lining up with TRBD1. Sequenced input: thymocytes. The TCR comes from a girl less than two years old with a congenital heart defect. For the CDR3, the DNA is TGTGCCAGCAGGAGTAGACGGACAGGGGAGGATGGCTACACCTTC. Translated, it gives CASRSRRTGEDGYTF.